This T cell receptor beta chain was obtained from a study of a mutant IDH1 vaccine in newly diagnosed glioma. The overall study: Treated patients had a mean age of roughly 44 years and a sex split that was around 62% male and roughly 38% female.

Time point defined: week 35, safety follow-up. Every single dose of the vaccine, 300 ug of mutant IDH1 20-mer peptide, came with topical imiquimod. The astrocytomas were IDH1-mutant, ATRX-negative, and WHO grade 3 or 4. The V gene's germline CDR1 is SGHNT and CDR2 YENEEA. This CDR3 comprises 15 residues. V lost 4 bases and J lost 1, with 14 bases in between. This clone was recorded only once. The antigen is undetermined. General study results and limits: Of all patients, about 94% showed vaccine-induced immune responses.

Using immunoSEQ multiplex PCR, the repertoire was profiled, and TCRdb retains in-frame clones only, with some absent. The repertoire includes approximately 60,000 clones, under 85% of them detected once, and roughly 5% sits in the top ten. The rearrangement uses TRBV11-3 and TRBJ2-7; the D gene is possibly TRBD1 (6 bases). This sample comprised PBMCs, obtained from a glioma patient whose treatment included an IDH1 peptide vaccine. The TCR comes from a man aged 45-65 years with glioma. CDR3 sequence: CASSSNQGLSYEQYF. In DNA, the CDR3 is TGTGCCAGCAGCTCCAACCAGGGGCTATCCTACGAGCAGTACTTC.